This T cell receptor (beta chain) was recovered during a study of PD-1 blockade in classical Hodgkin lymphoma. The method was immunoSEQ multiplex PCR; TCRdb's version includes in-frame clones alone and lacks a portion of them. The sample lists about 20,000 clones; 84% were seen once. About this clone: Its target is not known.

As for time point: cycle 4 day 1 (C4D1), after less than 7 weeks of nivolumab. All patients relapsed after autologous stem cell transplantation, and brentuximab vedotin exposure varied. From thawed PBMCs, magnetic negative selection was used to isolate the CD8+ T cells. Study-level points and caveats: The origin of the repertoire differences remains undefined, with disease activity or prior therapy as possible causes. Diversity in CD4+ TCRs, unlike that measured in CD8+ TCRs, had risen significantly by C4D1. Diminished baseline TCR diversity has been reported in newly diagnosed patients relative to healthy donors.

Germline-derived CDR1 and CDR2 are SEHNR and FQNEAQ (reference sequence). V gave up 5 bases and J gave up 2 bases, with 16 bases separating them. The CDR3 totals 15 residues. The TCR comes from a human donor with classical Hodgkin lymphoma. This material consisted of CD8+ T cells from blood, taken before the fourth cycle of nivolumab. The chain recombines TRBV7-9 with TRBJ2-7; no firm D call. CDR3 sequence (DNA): TGTGCCAGCAGCATTGGTCCAGCTATAACCTACGAGCAGTACTTC. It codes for CASSIGPAITYEQYF. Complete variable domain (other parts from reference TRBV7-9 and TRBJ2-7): DTGVSQNPRHKITKRGQNVTFRCDPISEHNRLYWYRQTLGQGPEFLTYFQNEAQLEKSRLLSDRFSAERPKGSFSTLEIQRTEQGDSAMYLCASSIGPAITYEQYFGPGTRLTVT.